This T cell receptor beta chain derives from a study of regulatory T cells in long-lasting Graves disease. Regarding time point: newly diagnosed GD, antithyroid drugs for less than 3 months. PBMC-derived RNA was used for the TCR library. The CDR3 totals 16 residues. Germline assignment: CDR1 SGHVS and CDR2 FNYEAQ. V was shortened by 8 bases and J by 3 bases, with 20 bases between the two germline ends. Construction of TCR beta libraries relied on iRepertoire HTBI primers and on Arm-PCR targeting CDR3 regions. Using its own MiXCR run on the multiplex PCR reads, TCRdb lists one record per CDR3 protein. The table includes 350,000 to 550,000 distinct CDR3 sequences, less than 20% detected once. General study findings and limits: It was possible that the small sample size reduced accuracy. Preferential use of TRBV28, TRBJ1-2 and TRBJ2-5 was seen in persistent disease.

A word on this clonotype: Its specificity is unknown.

The data also belong to a second study, concerning T cells in Graves' hyperthyroidism and ophthalmopathy.

The source material was peripheral blood mononuclear cells (PBMCs), sampled at new diagnosis, from a patient treated with antithyroid drugs. The TCR was taken from a woman aged 18-29 years with Graves disease. The chain carries TRBV7-6 and TRBJ1-5, with D possibly matching TRBD1 (5 bases). CDR3 amino acids: CASVQVWRQYNQPQHF. The CDR3 DNA is TGTGCCAGCGTACAAGTTTGGAGACAGTACAATCAGCCCCAGCATTTT.